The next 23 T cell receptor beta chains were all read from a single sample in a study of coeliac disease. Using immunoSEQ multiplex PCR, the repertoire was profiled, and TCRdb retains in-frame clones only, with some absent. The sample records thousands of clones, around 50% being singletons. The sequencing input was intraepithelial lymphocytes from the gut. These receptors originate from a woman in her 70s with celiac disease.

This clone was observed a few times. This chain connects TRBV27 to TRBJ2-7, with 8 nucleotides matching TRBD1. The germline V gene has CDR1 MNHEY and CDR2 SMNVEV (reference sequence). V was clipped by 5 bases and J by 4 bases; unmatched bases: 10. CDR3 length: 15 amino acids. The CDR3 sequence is CASSPIRQGRYEQYF. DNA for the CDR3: TGTGCCAGCAGTCCCATCCGACAGGGGCGATACGAGCAGTACTTC.

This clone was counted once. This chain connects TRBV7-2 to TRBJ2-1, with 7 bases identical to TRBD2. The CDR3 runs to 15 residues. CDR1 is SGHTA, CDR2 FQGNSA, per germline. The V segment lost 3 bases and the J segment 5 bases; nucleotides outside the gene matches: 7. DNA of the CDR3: TGTGCCAGCAGCTTGGGGGGGAATTATAACAATGAGCAGTTCTTC. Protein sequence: CASSLGGNYNNEQFF.

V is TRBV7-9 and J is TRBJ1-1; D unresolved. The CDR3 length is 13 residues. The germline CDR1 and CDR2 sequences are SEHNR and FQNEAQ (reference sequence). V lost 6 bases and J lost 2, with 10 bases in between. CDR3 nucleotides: TGTGCCAGCAGATTCGGTGGTAACACTGAAGCTTTCTTT. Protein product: CASRFGGNTEAFF.

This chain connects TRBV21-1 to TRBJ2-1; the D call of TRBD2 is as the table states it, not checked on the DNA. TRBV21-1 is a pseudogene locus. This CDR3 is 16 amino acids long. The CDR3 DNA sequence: TGTGCCAGCAGCCCCCCCGGGAAAACAGATTACAATGAGCAGTTCTTC. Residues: CASSPPGKTDYNEQFF.

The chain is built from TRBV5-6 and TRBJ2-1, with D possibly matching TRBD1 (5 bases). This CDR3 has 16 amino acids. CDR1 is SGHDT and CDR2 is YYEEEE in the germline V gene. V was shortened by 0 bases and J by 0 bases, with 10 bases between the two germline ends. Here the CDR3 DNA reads TGTGCCAGCAGCTTGGGACAGCCTAGCTCCTACAATGAGCAGTTCTTC. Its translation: CASSLGQPSSYNEQFF.

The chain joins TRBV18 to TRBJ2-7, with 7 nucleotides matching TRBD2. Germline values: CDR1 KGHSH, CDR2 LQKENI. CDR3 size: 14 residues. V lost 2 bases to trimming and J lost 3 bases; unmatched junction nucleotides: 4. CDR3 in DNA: TGTGCCAGCTCACCATTCCCGGGGGGCTACGAGCAGTACTTC. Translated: CASSPFPGGYEQYF. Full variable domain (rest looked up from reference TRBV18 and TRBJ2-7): NAGVMQNPRHLVRRRGQEARLRCSPMKGHSHVYWYRQLPEEGLKFMVYLQKENIIDESGMPKERFSAEFPKEGPSILRIQQVVRGDSAAYFCASSPFPGGYEQYFGPGTRLTVT.

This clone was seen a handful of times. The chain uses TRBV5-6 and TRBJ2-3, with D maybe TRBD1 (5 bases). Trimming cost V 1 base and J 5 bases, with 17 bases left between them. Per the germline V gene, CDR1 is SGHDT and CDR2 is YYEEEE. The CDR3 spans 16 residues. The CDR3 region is CASSLPPGMVGDTQYF. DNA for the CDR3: TGTGCCAGCAGCTTGCCGCCAGGGATGGTCGGAGATACGCAGTATTTT.

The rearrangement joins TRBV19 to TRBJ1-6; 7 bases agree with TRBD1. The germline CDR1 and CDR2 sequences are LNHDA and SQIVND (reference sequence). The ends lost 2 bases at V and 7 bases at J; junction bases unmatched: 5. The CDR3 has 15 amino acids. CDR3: CASSILGGGNSPLHF. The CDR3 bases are TGTGCCAGTAGTATATTAGGGGGCGGAAATTCACCCCTCCACTTT.

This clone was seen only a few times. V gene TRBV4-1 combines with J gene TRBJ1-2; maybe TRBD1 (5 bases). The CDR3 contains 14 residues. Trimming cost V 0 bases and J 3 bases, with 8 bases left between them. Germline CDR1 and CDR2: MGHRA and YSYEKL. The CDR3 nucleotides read TGCGCCAGCAGCCAAGAGACAGTCTACTATGGCTACACCTTC. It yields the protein CASSQETVYYGYTF.

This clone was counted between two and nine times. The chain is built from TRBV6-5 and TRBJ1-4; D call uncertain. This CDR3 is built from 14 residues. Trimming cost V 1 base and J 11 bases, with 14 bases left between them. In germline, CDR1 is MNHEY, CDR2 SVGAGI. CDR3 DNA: TGTGCCAGCAGTTACTATATTCGGGGTGAGAAACTGTTTTTT. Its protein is CASSYYIRGEKLFF.

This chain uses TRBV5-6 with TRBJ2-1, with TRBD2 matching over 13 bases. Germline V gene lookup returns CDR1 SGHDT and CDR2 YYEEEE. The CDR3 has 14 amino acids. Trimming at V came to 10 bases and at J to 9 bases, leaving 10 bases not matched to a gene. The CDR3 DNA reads TGTGCCGTGACTAGCGGGGGGACATTAGTTGAGCAGTTCTTC. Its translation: CAVTSGGTLVEQFF. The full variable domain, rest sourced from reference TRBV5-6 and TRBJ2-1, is DAGVTQSPTHLIKTRGQQVTLRCSPKSGHDTVSWYQQALGQGPQFIFQYYEEEERQRGNFPDRFSGHQFPNYSSELNVNALLLGDSALYLCAVTSGGTLVEQFFGPGTRLTVL.

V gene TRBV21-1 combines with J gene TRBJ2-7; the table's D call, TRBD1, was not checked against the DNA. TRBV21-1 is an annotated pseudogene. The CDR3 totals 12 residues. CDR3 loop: CASSPTAYEQYF. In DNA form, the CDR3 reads TGTGCCAGCAGCCCAACAGCCTACGAGCAGTACTTC.

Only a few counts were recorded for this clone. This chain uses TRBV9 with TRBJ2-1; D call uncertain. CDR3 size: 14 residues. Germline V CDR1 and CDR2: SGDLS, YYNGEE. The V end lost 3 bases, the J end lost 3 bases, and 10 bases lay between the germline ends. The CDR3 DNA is TGTGCCAGCAGCGCGTCGGGTAGCTACAATGAGCAGTTCTTC. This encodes CASSASGSYNEQFF.

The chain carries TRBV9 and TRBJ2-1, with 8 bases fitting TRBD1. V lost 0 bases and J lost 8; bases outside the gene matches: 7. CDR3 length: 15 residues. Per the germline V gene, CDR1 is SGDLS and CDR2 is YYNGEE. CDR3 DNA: TGTGCCAGCAGCGTAGGACAGGGGAGAATCGATGAGCAGTTCTTC. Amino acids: CASSVGQGRIDEQFF.

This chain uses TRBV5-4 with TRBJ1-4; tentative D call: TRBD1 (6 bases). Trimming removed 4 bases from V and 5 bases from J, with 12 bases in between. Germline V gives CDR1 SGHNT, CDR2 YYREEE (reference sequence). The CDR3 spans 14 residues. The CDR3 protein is CASSTGQQNEKLFF. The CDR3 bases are TGTGCCAGCAGCACAGGACAGCAAAATGAAAAACTGTTTTTT.

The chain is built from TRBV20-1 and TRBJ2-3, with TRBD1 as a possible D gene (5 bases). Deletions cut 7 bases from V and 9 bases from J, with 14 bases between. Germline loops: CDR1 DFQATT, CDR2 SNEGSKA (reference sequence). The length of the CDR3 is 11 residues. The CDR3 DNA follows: TGCAGTGGTGTAAGGGGTCAAACGCAGTATTTT. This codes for CSGVRGQTQYF.

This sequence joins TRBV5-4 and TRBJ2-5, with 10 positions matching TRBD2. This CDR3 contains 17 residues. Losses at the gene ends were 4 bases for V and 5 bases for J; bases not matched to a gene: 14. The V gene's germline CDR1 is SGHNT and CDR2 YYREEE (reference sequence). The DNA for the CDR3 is TGTGCCAGCAGCAGGTCCCTGAGCGGGGGGGCCTATGAGACCCAGTACTTC. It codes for CASSRSLSGGAYETQYF.

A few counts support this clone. The CDR3 protein is CASSPGTEGSIGYTF. The CDR3 coding sequence is TGTGCCAGCAGCCCCGGGACAGAAGGAAGTATTGGCTACACCTTC. The chain has TRBV7-8 and TRBJ1-2; 7 nucleotides match TRBD1. Trimming removed 5 bases from V and 7 bases from J; junction bases left unmatched: 13. Per the germline V gene, CDR1 is SGHVS and CDR2 is FQNEAQ. The CDR3 consists of 15 residues.

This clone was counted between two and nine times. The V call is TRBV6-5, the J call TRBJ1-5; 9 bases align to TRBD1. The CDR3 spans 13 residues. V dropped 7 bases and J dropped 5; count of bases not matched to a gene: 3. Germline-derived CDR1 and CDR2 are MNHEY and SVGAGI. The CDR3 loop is CASMGQGYQPQHF. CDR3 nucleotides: TGTGCCAGCATGGGACAGGGATATCAGCCCCAGCATTTT.

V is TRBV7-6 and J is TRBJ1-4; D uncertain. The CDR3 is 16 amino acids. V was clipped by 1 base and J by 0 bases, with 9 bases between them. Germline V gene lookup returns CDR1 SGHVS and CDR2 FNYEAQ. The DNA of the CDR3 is TGTGCCAGCAGCTTAGTCCCGAGGGCAACTAATGAAAAACTGTTTTTT. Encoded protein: CASSLVPRATNEKLFF.

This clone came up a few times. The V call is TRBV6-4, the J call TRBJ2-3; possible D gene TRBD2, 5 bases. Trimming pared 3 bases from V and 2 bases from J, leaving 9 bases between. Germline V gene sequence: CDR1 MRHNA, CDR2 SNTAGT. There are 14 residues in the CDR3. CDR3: CASSDDGDTDTQYF. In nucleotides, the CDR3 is TGTGCCAGCAGTGATGACGGGGACACAGATACGCAGTATTTT.

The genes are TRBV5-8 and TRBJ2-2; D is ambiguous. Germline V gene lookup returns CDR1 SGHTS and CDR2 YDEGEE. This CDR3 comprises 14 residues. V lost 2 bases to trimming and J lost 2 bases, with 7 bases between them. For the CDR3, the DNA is TGTGCCAGCAGCTTAGTACTTAACACCGGGGAGCTGTTTTTT. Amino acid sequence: CASSLVLNTGELFF.

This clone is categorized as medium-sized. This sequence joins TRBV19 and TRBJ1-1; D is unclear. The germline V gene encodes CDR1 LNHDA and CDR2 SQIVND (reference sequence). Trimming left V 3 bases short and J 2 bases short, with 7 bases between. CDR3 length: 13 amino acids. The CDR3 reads CASSISPNTEAFF. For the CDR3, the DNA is TGTGCCAGTAGTATCTCCCCCAACACTGAAGCTTTCTTT.